The 3 T cell receptor beta chains listed next were all sequenced from one sample in a study of monozygotic twins with inflammatory bowel disease. No DNA is given; TCRdb re-called the 5' RACE reads and lists each CDR3 protein once. This sample's clone table lists 350,000 to 500,000 distinct CDR3 sequences. Sequencing was performed on blood. These TCRs come from a human donor with ulcerative colitis or Crohn's disease, or a healthy co-twin of an affected twin (not recorded which).

The chain carries TRBV18 and TRBJ2-7. The CDR3 has 15 residues. Per the germline V gene, CDR1 is KGHSH and CDR2 is LQKENI. This CDR3 reads CASSPGVGLNYEQYF.

The rearrangement joins TRBV7-2 to TRBJ2-3. CDR1 is SGHTA, CDR2 FQGNSA, per germline. The CDR3 length is 15 residues. The CDR3 reads CASSLALAGTDTQYF. Looking up the rest from reference TRBV7-2 and TRBJ2-3 gives the full variable domain: GAGVSQSPSNKVTEKGKDVELRCDPISGHTALYWYRQSLGQGLEFLIYFQGNSAPDKSGLPSDRFSAERTGGSVSTLTIQRTQQEDSAVYLCASSLALAGTDTQYFGPGTRLTVL.

This chain uses TRBV12-3 or TRBV12-4 with TRBJ2-2; TCRdb's assignment of TRBD2 cannot be checked, as there is no DNA. The CDR3 extends over 15 amino acids. The chain's CDR3 is CASSSLLVITGELFF.